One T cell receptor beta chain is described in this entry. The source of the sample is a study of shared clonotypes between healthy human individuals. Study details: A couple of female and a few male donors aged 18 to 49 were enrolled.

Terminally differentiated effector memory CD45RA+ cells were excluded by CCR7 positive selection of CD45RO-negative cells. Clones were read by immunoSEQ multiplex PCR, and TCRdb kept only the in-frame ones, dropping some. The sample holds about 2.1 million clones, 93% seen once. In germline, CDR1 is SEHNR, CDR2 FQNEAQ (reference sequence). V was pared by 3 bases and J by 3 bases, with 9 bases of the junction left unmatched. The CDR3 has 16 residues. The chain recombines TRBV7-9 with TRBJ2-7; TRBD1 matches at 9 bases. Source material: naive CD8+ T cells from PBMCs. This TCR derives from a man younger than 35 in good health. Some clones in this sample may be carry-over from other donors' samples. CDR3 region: CASSLLGQGSNYEQYF. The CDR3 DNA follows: TGTGCCAGCAGCTTGCTTGGACAGGGGTCCAACTACGAGCAGTACTTC.